These 22 T cell receptor beta chains were sequenced from one sample in a study of blood T cell repertoires in COVID-19. Here immunoSEQ multiplex PCR was the method, and the copy in TCRdb shows in-frame clones only, minus some. The sample includes about 210,000 clones, more than 70% of them seen just once. Sequencing was done on a sample of PBMCs or T cells enriched from blood (not recorded which). The receptor source for this set is a woman younger than 30 who had recovered from COVID-19.

V and J are TRBV4-1 and TRBJ1-4; D possibly corresponds to TRBD1 (6 bases). V was cut by 1 base and J by 2 bases, with 20 bases left in between. Germline V gene sequence: CDR1 MGHRA, CDR2 YSYEKL. The CDR3 contains 19 residues. This CDR3 is CASSQARLRQVGTNEKLFF. In nucleotides, the CDR3 is TGCGCCAGCAGCCAAGCGCGACTCAGACAGGTCGGGACTAATGAAAAACTGTTTTTT.

The chain employs TRBV5-1 and TRBJ2-1, with 9 bases matching TRBD2. V lost 4 bases, J lost 5 bases, and 10 bases stayed unmatched. The germline V gene encodes CDR1 SGHRS and CDR2 YFSETQ. This CDR3 contains 16 residues. Here the CDR3 DNA reads TGCGCCAGCAGCCCCTATAGCGGGGGAGACGACAATGAGCAGTTCTTC. Its translation: CASSPYSGGDDNEQFF.

The sample holds one count of this clone. This rearrangement joins TRBV2 to TRBJ2-7; 10 bases fit TRBD2. This CDR3 comprises 15 residues. Germline assignment: CDR1 SNHLY and CDR2 FYNNEI. With 6 bases clipped from V and 2 bases from J, the junction kept 7 bases outside the gene matches. The CDR3 region has the DNA TGTGCCAGCAGGACAAGCGGGGGGGTAACCTACGAGCAGTACTTC. This gives the protein CASRTSGGVTYEQYF.

This CDR3 is CASRQGNEKLFF. CDR3 bases: TGTGCCAGCCGGCAGGGAAATGAAAAACTGTTTTTT. The V and J genes are TRBV11-2 and TRBJ1-4; a possible D gene is TRBD1 (5 bases). The germline CDR1 and CDR2 sequences are SGHAT and FQNNGV. Trimming removed 8 bases from V and 5 bases from J, with 9 bases in between. CDR3 size: 12 residues.

This chain links TRBV5-6 with TRBJ1-2, with TRBD1 identical over 10 bases. V shed 3 bases, J shed 8 bases, and the junction held 7 bases outside the gene matches. Germline values: CDR1 SGHDT, CDR2 YYEEEE. The CDR3 runs to 14 residues. CDR3 in amino acids: CASSWTDRGPGYTF. CDR3 nucleotide sequence: TGTGCCAGCAGCTGGACCGACAGGGGGCCAGGCTACACCTTC.

This clone has more than one count but fewer than ten. The chain links TRBV28 to TRBJ2-7; 8 positions match TRBD1. V was pared by 2 bases and J by 0 bases, with 3 bases of the junction left unmatched. This CDR3 spans 15 amino acids. CDR1 is MDHEN and CDR2 is SYDVKM in the germline V gene. This CDR3 is CASSLLGQGSYEQYF. CDR3 DNA sequence: TGTGCCAGCAGTTTACTAGGACAGGGCTCCTACGAGCAGTACTTC. The full variable domain, rest sourced from reference TRBV28 and TRBJ2-7, is DVKVTQSSRYLVKRTGEKVFLECVQDMDHENMFWYRQDPGLGLRLIYFSYDVKMKEKGDIPEGYSVSREKKERFSLILESASTNQTSMYLCASSLLGQGSYEQYFGPGTRLTVT.

The chain recombines TRBV3-1 (or the pseudogene TRBV3-2) with TRBJ1-2; no clear D. CDR1 is LGHDT and CDR2 is YNNKEL in the germline V gene (reference sequence). The CDR3 sequence is 13 residues long. Trimming pared 2 bases from V and 2 bases from J, leaving 6 bases between. DNA for the CDR3: TGTGCCAGCAGCCAAAGAGAGAACTATGGCTACACCTTC. It yields the protein CASSQRENYGYTF.

J is TRBJ1-1 and V is TRBV19; a possible D gene is TRBD1 (5 bases). The CDR3 is 14 residues long. The germline gives CDR1 LNHDA, CDR2 SQIVND (reference sequence). V was clipped by 5 bases and J by 6 bases, with 16 bases between them. CDR3 amino acids: CASSPYRGSPEAFF. The CDR3 nucleotides are TGTGCCAGTAGTCCTTACCGGGGGAGCCCTGAAGCTTTCTTT. The full variable domain, its missing parts supplied by reference TRBV19 and TRBJ1-1, is DGGITQSPKYLFRKEGQNVTLSCEQNLNHDAMYWYRQDPGQGLRLIYYSQIVNDFQKGDIAEGYSVSREKKESFPLTVTSAQKNPTAFYLCASSPYRGSPEAFFGQGTRLTVV.

The V and J genes are TRBV6-5 and TRBJ1-5, with D possibly matching TRBD1 (5 bases). V gave up 7 bases and J gave up 1 base, with 11 bases separating them. Germline V gives CDR1 MNHEY, CDR2 SVGAGI. This CDR3 spans 14 amino acids. CDR3 coding DNA: TGTGCCAGCAAGGGGCGGTTAAGCAATCAGCCCCAGCATTTT. This gives the protein CASKGRLSNQPQHF.

The V gene is TRBV11-2, the J gene TRBJ2-7; D possibly corresponds to TRBD2 (7 bases). This CDR3 is 17 amino acids long. Germline values: CDR1 SGHAT, CDR2 FQNNGV. The V end lost 4 bases, the J end lost 0 bases, and 19 bases lay between the germline ends. The CDR3 here is CASSSPGGGGISYEQYF. CDR3 bases: TGTGCCAGCAGCTCCCCAGGAGGGGGGGGGATCTCCTACGAGCAGTACTTC.

The chain uses TRBV5-1 and TRBJ1-6, with D uncertain. Germline-derived CDR1 and CDR2 are SGHRS and YFSETQ. This CDR3 contains 13 residues. Trimming took 6 bases from V and 8 from J, leaving 12 bases between them. The CDR3 region has the DNA TGCGCCAGCAATCTTGAGAGCGATTCACCCCTCCACTTT. As protein: CASNLESDSPLHF.

This clone appeared a single time. The V and J genes are TRBV7-9 and TRBJ2-7, with TRBD2 as a possible D gene (6 bases). CDR1 and CDR2 (germline): SEHNR, FQNEAQ (reference sequence). The V and J ends lost 4 bases and 6 bases respectively, with 13 bases between them. The CDR3 contains 13 residues. CDR3 amino acids: CASSWPRGGEQYF. The CDR3 DNA sequence: TGTGCCAGCAGCTGGCCGCGGGGCGGCGAGCAGTACTTC.

The gene calls are TRBV6-5 and TRBJ1-2, with 8 positions matching TRBD1. There are 14 residues in the CDR3. Trimming took 0 bases from V and 8 from J; bases not matched to a gene: 5. Germline V CDR1 and CDR2: MNHEY, SVGAGI. CDR3 bases: TGTGCCAGCAGTTACTCGGGACAGGAGAGGGGCTACACCTTC. Amino acid sequence: CASSYSGQERGYTF.

Turning to this clone: An end of the junction does not agree with germline; a read error may underlie this. V is TRBV18 and J is TRBJ2-5, with D unclear. Germline values: CDR1 KGHSH, CDR2 LQKENI. This CDR3 is built from 12 residues. CDR3 bases: TGTGCCAGCTCACCATACCAGGAGACCCAGTACTTC. It specifies CASSPYQETQYF.

The rearrangement links TRBV30 to TRBJ2-6, with 8 bases fitting TRBD1. Germline lookup yields CDR1 GTSNPN and CDR2 SVGIG (reference sequence). This CDR3 is 18 amino acids long. V shed 0 bases and J 3 bases; nucleotides not matched to a gene: 10. The DNA for the CDR3 is TGTGCCTGGAGTGTAAGGGGGCAGGGGGCGCGTGGGGCCAACGTCCTGACTTTC. Its protein is CAWSVRGQGARGANVLTF.

The chain employs TRBV6-5 and TRBJ2-3; 11 nucleotides agree with TRBD1. The ends lost 6 bases at V and 5 bases at J; junction bases unmatched: 1. Germline values: CDR1 MNHEY, CDR2 SVGAGI. The CDR3 has 13 amino acids. The CDR3 DNA reads as TGTGCCAGCAGGGACAGGGGGCGAGATACGCAGTATTTT. Protein: CASRDRGRDTQYF.

The chain employs TRBV3-1 (or the pseudogene TRBV3-2) and TRBJ2-6, with D possibly matching TRBD1 (6 bases). Germline-derived CDR1 and CDR2 are LGHDT and YNNKEL (reference sequence). There are 17 residues in the CDR3. Trimming took 4 bases from V and 4 from J, leaving 17 bases between them. The DNA of the CDR3 is TGTGCCAGCAGCCTGGGGACACAAGGTTACGGGGCCAACGTCCTGACTTTC. Translated: CASSLGTQGYGANVLTF.

This clone appeared once. The genes are TRBV5-1 and TRBJ2-1, with TRBD1 identical over 11 bases. V was clipped by 0 bases and J by 8 bases; unmatched bases: 4. Per the germline V gene, CDR1 is SGHRS and CDR2 is YFSETQ. CDR3 size: 15 residues. CDR3 in amino acids: CASSLGGTGGYEQFF. CDR3 sequence (DNA): TGCGCCAGCAGCTTGGGTGGGACAGGGGGGTATGAGCAGTTCTTC.

This chain links TRBV2 with TRBJ1-5, with D uncertain. Trimming took off 4 bases at V and 5 bases at J, with 9 bases between the two ends. Germline CDR1 is SNHLY and CDR2 is FYNNEI. The length of the CDR3 is 13 residues. CDR3 amino acids: CASSVEADQPQHF. Written as DNA, the CDR3 is TGTGCCAGCAGTGTAGAAGCGGATCAGCCCCAGCATTTT.

The chain links TRBV6-6 to TRBJ2-6; D possibly corresponds to TRBD2 (5 bases). The CDR3 is made up of 15 amino acids. Per germline, CDR1 MNHNY and CDR2 SVGAGI (reference sequence). V gave up 7 bases and J gave up 0 bases, with 10 bases separating them. CDR3 sequence (DNA): TGTGCCAGCAAGCGGCAGGTCTCTGGGGCCAACGTCCTGACTTTC. It codes for CASKRQVSGANVLTF.

The V and J genes are TRBV10-3 and TRBJ2-7; D possibly corresponds to TRBD1 (8 bases). Germline V CDR1 and CDR2: ENHRY, SYGVKD. This CDR3 comprises 14 residues. V shed 3 bases and J shed 3 bases, with 12 bases lying between them. The CDR3 loop reads CAISDNRGGYEQYF. DNA of the CDR3: TGTGCCATCAGTGATAACAGGGGGGGCTACGAGCAGTACTTC.

The chain combines TRBV2 with TRBJ2-3; no clear D gene. V was shortened by 7 bases and J by 1 base, with 18 bases between the two germline ends. The V gene's germline CDR1 is SNHLY and CDR2 FYNNEI. This CDR3 region has 16 residues. CDR3 sequence: CASMPLGGRRTDTQYF. The CDR3 DNA is TGTGCCAGCATGCCTCTAGGCGGCCGCCGCACAGATACGCAGTATTTT.